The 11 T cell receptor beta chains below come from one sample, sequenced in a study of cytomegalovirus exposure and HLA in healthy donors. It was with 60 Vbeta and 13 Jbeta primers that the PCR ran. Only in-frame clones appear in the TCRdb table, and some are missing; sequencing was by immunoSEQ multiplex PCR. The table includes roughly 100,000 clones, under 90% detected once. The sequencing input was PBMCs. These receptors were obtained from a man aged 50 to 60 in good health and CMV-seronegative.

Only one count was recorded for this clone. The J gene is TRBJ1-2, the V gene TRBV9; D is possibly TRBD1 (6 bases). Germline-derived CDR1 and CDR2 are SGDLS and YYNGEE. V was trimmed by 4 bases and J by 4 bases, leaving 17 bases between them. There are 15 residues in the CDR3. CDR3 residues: CASSTGQQDIYGYTF. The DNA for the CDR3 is TGTGCCAGCAGCACCGGACAGCAGGACATCTATGGCTACACCTTC.

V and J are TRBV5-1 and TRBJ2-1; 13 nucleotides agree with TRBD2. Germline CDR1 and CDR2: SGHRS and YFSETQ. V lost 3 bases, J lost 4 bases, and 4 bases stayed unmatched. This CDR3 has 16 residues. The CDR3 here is CASSYTSGRAYNEQFF. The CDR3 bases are TGCGCCAGCAGCTACACTAGCGGGAGGGCGTACAATGAGCAGTTCTTC.

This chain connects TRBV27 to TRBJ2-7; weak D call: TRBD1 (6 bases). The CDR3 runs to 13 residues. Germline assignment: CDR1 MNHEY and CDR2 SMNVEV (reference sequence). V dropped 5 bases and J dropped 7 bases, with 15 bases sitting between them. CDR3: CASSGRTAWEQYF. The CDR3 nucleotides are TGTGCCAGCAGTGGCAGGACAGCATGGGAGCAGTACTTC.

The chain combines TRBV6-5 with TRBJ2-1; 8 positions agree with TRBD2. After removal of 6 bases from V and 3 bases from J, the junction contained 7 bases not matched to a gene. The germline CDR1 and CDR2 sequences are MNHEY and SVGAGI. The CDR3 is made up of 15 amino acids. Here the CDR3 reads CASRIEAGDYNEQFF. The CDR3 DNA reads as TGTGCCAGCAGAATTGAAGCGGGAGACTACAATGAGCAGTTCTTC.

The CDR3 sequence: CASGRGRGSPGTTQETQYF. CDR3 DNA sequence: TGTGCTAGTGGAAGAGGCAGGGGCTCCCCCGGGACGACCCAAGAGACCCAGTACTTC. The chain employs TRBV12-5 and TRBJ2-5; the D gene is possibly TRBD1 (6 bases). CDR3 length: 19 amino acids. Trimming took 6 bases from V and 1 from J, leaving 27 bases between them. Germline loops: CDR1 LGHNT, CDR2 FRNRAP.

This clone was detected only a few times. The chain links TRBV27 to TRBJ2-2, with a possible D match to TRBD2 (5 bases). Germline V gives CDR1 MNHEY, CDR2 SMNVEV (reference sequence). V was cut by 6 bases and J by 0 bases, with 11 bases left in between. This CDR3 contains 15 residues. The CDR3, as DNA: TGTGCCAGCAGGCCGACTACCTCGAACACCGGGGAGCTGTTTTTT. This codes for CASRPTTSNTGELFF.

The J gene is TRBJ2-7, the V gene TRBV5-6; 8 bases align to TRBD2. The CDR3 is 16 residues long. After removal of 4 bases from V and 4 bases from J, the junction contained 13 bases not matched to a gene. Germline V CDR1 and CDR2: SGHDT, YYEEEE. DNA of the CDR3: TGTGCCAGCAGCACGCTCCGGGGACTAGTATGGTACGAGCAGTACTTC. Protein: CASSTLRGLVWYEQYF.

For the CDR3, the DNA is TGTGCCAGCAGTCCGAGGGGGGGACAAGAGACCCAGTACTTC. This translates into CASSPRGGQETQYF. V gene TRBV27 combines with J gene TRBJ2-5; a weak D match, TRBD2 (7 bases). The CDR3 loop spans 14 amino acids. Trimming cost V 5 bases and J 2 bases, with 12 bases left between them. Germline CDR1 and CDR2: MNHEY and SMNVEV (reference sequence).

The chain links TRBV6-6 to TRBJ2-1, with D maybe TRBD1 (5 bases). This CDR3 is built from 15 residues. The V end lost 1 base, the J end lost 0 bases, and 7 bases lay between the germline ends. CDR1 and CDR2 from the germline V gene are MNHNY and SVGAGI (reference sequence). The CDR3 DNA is TGTGCCAGCAGTTACTTAACAGGCTCCTACAATGAGCAGTTCTTC. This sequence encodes CASSYLTGSYNEQFF.

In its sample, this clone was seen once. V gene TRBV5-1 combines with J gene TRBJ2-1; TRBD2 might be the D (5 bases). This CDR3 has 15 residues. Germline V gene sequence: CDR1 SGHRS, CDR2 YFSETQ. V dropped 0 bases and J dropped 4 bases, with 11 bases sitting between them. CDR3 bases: TGCGCCAGCAGCTTGGCCGGGATCGAGTACAATGAGCAGTTCTTC. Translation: CASSLAGIEYNEQFF.

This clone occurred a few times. The CDR3, as DNA: TGTGCCAGCAGCCCCCTCGGAGCTCATGAAAAACTGTTTTTT. The encoded protein is CASSPLGAHEKLFF. The rearrangement joins TRBV6-5 to TRBJ1-4, with D uncertain. The CDR3 is 14 amino acids. CDR1 is MNHEY and CDR2 is SVGAGI in the germline V gene. Between the trimmed V and J ends, which lost 6 bases and 6 bases, there was a span of 14 bases.